This TCR beta chain was sequenced in a study of neurological immune-mediated disorders. Synthesis of cDNA used 5'RACE (with 10-nucleotide random UMIs). TCRdb re-derived calls from the 5' RACE reads in MiXCR, one entry per CDR3 protein. The sample has 95,000 to 150,000 distinct CDR3 sequences; roughly 3.2% are singletons. A total of 2 million PBMCs stored at -80 degrees C provided the unsorted libraries. This sequence originates from a woman aged 25 to 39 with multiple sclerosis. Sequencing was done on a sample of PBMCs.

CDR3 sequence: CATKLDRPNTEAFF. Written as DNA, the CDR3 is TGCGCCACCAAACTGGACAGACCGAACACTGAAGCTTTCTTT. The chain uses TRBV10-2 and TRBJ1-1; tentatively, D is TRBD1 (6 bases). V was clipped by 10 bases and J by 1 base, with 16 bases between them. CDR3 length: 14 amino acids. The germline V gene has CDR1 WSHSY and CDR2 SAAADI.